This T cell receptor beta chain is drawn from a study of shared clonotypes between healthy human individuals. Study-wide results and limits: A small donor pool kept down the genetic and exposure-history diversity that was represented.

The ends lost 4 bases at V and 12 bases at J; junction bases unmatched: 11. This CDR3 has 12 residues. Germline lookup yields CDR1 GTSNPN and CDR2 SVGIG (reference sequence). Genomic DNA for unsorted samples was obtained from around 94 million PBMCs. Sequencing used immunoSEQ multiplex PCR; TCRdb keeps in-frame clones, though not all of them. Among roughly 500,000 clones listed, 79% were seen once. For this clone: Its antigen is currently unknown.

The clonotype originates from a middle-aged woman in good health. Some clones in this sample may be carry-over from other donors' samples. The chain carries TRBV30 and TRBJ1-1; 7 bases map to TRBD1. Sequenced input: PBMCs. The CDR3 DNA reads TGTGCCTGGAAGGGAGGGGACAGTACATCTTTCTTT. This translates into CAWKGGDSTSFF.